The 5 T cell receptor beta chains in this list originate from one sample, sequenced in a study of Graves' ophthalmopathy and Graves' hyperthyroidism. RNA transcripts served as template for amplifying TCR beta CDR3 sequences. Investigators did first-round RT-PCR with HTBI primers, then second-round multiplex PCR. TCRdb ran MiXCR on the multiplex PCR reads and lists one entry per CDR3 protein. This table holds about 1.2 million distinct CDR3 sequences, around a third found once. The source material was peripheral blood or thyroid tissue (not recorded which). These receptor sequences come from an adult man with Graves' hyperthyroidism.

The chain employs TRBV7-2 and TRBJ2-7, with D possibly being TRBD1 (6 bases). Trimming left V 5 bases short and J 7 bases short, with 18 bases between. The CDR3 sequence is 14 residues long. Per the germline V gene, CDR1 is SGHTA and CDR2 is FQGNSA. DNA of the CDR3: TGTGCCAGCAGCAAAAACACAGGGTCTTCAGAGCAGTACTTC. It encodes CASSKNTGSSEQYF.

This clonotype was seen many times. The CDR3, as DNA: TGTGCCAGCAGCTATGAACGGGGGCCTAACTATGGCTACACCTTC. Protein product: CASSYERGPNYGYTF. The rearrangement uses TRBV7-9 and TRBJ1-2; D is perhaps TRBD1 (6 bases). Trimming cost V 4 bases and J 0 bases, with 12 bases left between them. The CDR3 covers 15 residues. CDR1 SEHNR and CDR2 FQNEAQ come from the germline V gene (reference sequence).

In its sample, this clonotype was seen many times. The V gene is TRBV9, the J gene TRBJ1-5, with D possibly being TRBD1 (5 bases). CDR3 length: 14 residues. Trimming pared 4 bases from V and 6 bases from J, leaving 14 bases between. Germline V gene lookup returns CDR1 SGDLS and CDR2 YYNGEE. CDR3 DNA sequence: TGTGCCAGCAGCCCTGGAAGGGGCGGTCAGCCCCAGCATTTT. Translation: CASSPGRGGQPQHF.

The chain links TRBV6-6 to TRBJ1-1; 8 bases fit TRBD1. This CDR3 has 13 amino acids. CDR1 is MNHNY and CDR2 is SVGAGI in the germline V gene (reference sequence). V lost 7 bases and J lost 6; bases outside the gene matches: 7. DNA of the CDR3: TGTGCCAGCAAGCAGGGGGCTAACGCTGAAGCTTTCTTT. Its translation is CASKQGANAEAFF.

This clonotype appeared many times. In DNA, the CDR3 is TGTGCCAGCAGCCTCCCCCCCGCTGAAGCTTTCTTT. Protein sequence: CASSLPPAEAFF. The V call is TRBV12-3 or TRBV12-4, the J call TRBJ1-1; no clear D. V lost 6 bases to trimming and J lost 6 bases, with 11 bases between them. This CDR3 spans 12 amino acids.